This is a list of T cell receptor beta chains from one sample in a study of T cell changes during pregnancy in multiple sclerosis. This table comes from immunoSEQ multiplex PCR, and its TCRdb copy is limited to in-frame clones, with some not included. The sample includes over 50,000 clones, approximately 91% of them seen just once. Material: peripheral blood, obtained after pregnancy. The receptors were sampled from a female donor with multiple sclerosis, enrolled in a pregnancy study. CDR3s include the opening cysteine and the closing phenylalanine or tryptophan. Fields, in order: J gene, clone size, V gene, D gene, CDR3 DNA, CDR3 protein. The D gene is left open where the match is weak. Size is omitted from some rows. Given values are once, few, many or a class for expanded clones.

TRBJ1-1,-,TRBV9,-,TGTGCCAGCAGCCGTGGGGGTAGCGGAGGGACTGAAGCTTTCTTT,CASSRGGSGGTEAFF
TRBJ2-3,-,TRBV5-1,-,TGCGCCAGCACCTTGGAGCTGAACACAGATACGCAGTATTTT,CASTLELNTDTQYF
TRBJ2-7,-,TRBV7-9,-,TGTGCCAGCAGCTTAGGGGGGGACTCCTACGAGCAGTACTTC,CASSLGGDSYEQYF
TRBJ1-5,-,TRBV15,TRBD1,TGTGCCACCAGCGGACAGGGGGTAAGGCCCCAGCATTTT,CATSGQGVRPQHF
TRBJ2-3,-,TRBV10-1,TRBD2,TGCGCCAGCAGTGAGTTCGATAGCGGGGAGGCTGATACGCAGTATTTT,CASSEFDSGEADTQYF
TRBJ1-2,-,TRBV19,TRBD1,TGTGCCAGTAGTACGCAGGGGGATGCTGGCTACACCTTC,CASSTQGDAGYTF
TRBJ1-1,-,TRBV5-6,-,TGTGCCAGCAGCTTGATCGGGGGCACTGAAGCTTTCTTT,CASSLIGGTEAFF
TRBJ1-1,-,TRBV12-5,-,TGTGCTAGTGCCCCCCCCGCAGGGAGGGTCGACACTGAAGCTTTCTTT,CASAPPAGRVDTEAFF
TRBJ1-5,once,TRBV2,-,TGTGCCAGCAGTGAAACGACGGGGGGAAATCAGCCCCAGCATTTT,CASSETTGGNQPQHF
TRBJ2-2,once,TRBV7-3,TRBD1,TGTGCCAGCAGCCCGACAGGGCCCCTCCGGGGCGGCGGGGAGCTGTTTTTT,CASSPTGPLRGGGELFF
TRBJ2-7,-,TRBV7-8,TRBD2,TGTGCCAGCAGCTTGAGGGGTGGGACTAGCGGGGGGGGCGAGCAGTACTTC,CASSLRGGTSGGGEQYF
TRBJ2-7,-,TRBV30,-,TGTGCCTGGAATCACGGACTAACCCCTTACGAGCAGTACTTC,CAWNHGLTPYEQYF
TRBJ2-5,-,TRBV28,-,TGTGCCAGCAGTTTAGGCCTCCAAGAGACCCAGTACTTC,CASSLGLQETQYF
TRBJ1-4,-,TRBV2,TRBD1,TGTGCCAGCAGTGCAGACAGGGCTGCGAATGAAAAACTGTTTTTT,CASSADRAANEKLFF
TRBJ2-3,once,TRBV27,-,TGTGCCAGCAGTTTATTGCGTAGCACAGATACGCAGTATTTT,CASSLLRSTDTQYF
TRBJ2-2,few,TRBV2,-,TGTGCCAGCAGCTACCAAATGGGGCTCGGCGGGGAGCTGTTTTTT,CASSYQMGLGGELFF
TRBJ1-1,-,TRBV6-1,-,TGTGCCAGCAGGGCCAAAGAAGCTTTCTTT,CASRAKEAFF
TRBJ2-1,-,TRBV11-2,-,TGTGCCAGCAGCTTAGGGTCAGGGGGGAATGAGCAGTTCTTC,CASSLGSGGNEQFF